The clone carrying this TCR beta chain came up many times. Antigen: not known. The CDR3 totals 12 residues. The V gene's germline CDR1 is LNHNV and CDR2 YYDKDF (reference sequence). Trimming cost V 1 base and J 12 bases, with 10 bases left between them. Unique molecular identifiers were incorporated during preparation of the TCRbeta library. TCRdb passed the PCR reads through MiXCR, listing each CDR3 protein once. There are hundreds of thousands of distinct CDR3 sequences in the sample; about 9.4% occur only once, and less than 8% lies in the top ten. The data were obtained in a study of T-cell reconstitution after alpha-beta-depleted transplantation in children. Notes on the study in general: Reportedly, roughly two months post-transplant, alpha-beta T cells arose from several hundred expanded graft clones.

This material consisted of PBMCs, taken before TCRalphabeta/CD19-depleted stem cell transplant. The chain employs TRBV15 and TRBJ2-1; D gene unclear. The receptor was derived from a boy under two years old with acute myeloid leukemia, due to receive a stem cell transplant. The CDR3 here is CATSRGPYRQFF. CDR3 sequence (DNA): TGTGCCACCAGCAGAGGACCCTACAGGCAGTTCTTC.